A selection of T cell receptor beta chains follows, all from one sample in a study of a mutant IDH1 vaccine in newly diagnosed glioma. Only in-frame clones appear in the TCRdb table, and some are missing; sequencing was by immunoSEQ multiplex PCR. The table lists 57,000 or so clones, approximately 80% of them singletons, with 3% to 4% in the top ten. These receptors' targets are unknown. The sequencing here drew on PBMCs, taken from a glioma patient whose treatment included an IDH1 peptide vaccine. Source of these receptors: a man aged 30 to 39 with glioma. The CDR3 runs from the conserved cysteine through the conserved F or W. The order of the fields is D gene, J gene, V gene, clone size, CDR3 DNA, CDR3 protein. A D gene is named only where the DNA matches it firmly. Clone size is stated in some rows and not others, as once, few, many or a class when expanded.

>.|TRBJ1-3|TRBV5-4|.
TGTGCCAGCAGCCGCGATCCAGGGAGAGGAAACACCATATATTTT
CASSRDPGRGNTIYF
>.|TRBJ1-2|TRBV7-3|.
TGTGCCAGCAGCTTAGACGGGGCAGGGGCTAACTATGGCTACACCTTC
CASSLDGAGANYGYTF
>.|TRBJ1-5|TRBV6-1|.
TGTGCCAGCAGTTCGGGACGGAGCAATCAGCCCCAGCATTTT
CASSSGRSNQPQHF
>.|TRBJ2-7|TRBV5-6|.
TGTGCCAGCAGCTTAATACCGGCAGGGGTGGTGACCTACGAGCAGTACTTC
CASSLIPAGVVTYEQYF
>TRBD2|TRBJ2-5|TRBV9|.
TGTGCCAGCAGCGTTTCGACCCCCGGGACTAGCGGGGGAGCTCCCCAAGAGACCCAGTACTTC
CASSVSTPGTSGGAPQETQYF
>.|TRBJ1-2|TRBV29-1|.
TGCAGCGTCGCGGGGACGGAAGAAAACTATGGCTACACCTTC
CSVAGTEENYGYTF
>TRBD1|TRBJ1-5|TRBV5-1|few
TGCGCCAGCAGTCCAACAGGGGGTAGTCAGCCCCAGCATTTT
CASSPTGGSQPQHF
>.|TRBJ1-3|TRBV6-1|.
TGTGCCAGCAGCCCGACAGGATCTGGAAACACCATATATTTT
CASSPTGSGNTIYF
>.|TRBJ2-2|TRBV27|.
TGTGCCAGCAGTCCCACCCGCCAGTACACCGGGGAGCTGTTTTTT
CASSPTRQYTGELFF
>.|TRBJ2-2|TRBV2|.
TGTGCCAGCGCAGGGGTGTTAGCGAACACCGGGGAGCTGTTTTTT
CASAGVLANTGELFF
>.|TRBJ1-1|TRBV21-1|few
TGTGCCAGCACAATCACCAGGGAGGACAGGGGTTGGACTGAAGCTTTCTTT
CASTITREDRGWTEAFF
>.|TRBJ2-5|TRBV11-1|once
TGTGCCAGCAGCTTGGGCCTCCAAGAGACCCAGTACTTC
CASSLGLQETQYF
>.|TRBJ1-2|TRBV2|.
TGTGCCAGCAGCGGCCGGGCAGTCCGTGGCTACACCTTC
CASSGRAVRGYTF
>.|TRBJ1-5|TRBV7-9|.
TGTGCCAGCAGCTTAGATAACCGACTAAGCCGTGTAATCACCCAGCATTTT
CASSLDNRLSRVITQHF
>.|TRBJ1-2|TRBV7-2|.
TGTGCCAGCAGCTTATCCCACTACCTTAACTATGGCTACACCTTC
CASSLSHYLNYGYTF
>TRBD2|TRBJ2-7|TRBV19|.
TGTGCCACTCAGACTAGCACCGAGCAGTACTTC
CATQTSTEQYF
>TRBD1|TRBJ1-6|TRBV4-1|.
TGCGCCAGCAGCCATCAGAGGACAGGGCGAAATTCACCCCTCCACTTT
CASSHQRTGRNSPLHF
>.|TRBJ1-1|TRBV30|few
TGTGCCTGGAGGGACACACGGGCTGAAGCTTTCTTT
CAWRDTRAEAFF
>.|TRBJ2-2|TRBV4-1|.
TGCGCCAGCAGCCAGACCCGACTAGTGATCCGCGGGGAGCTGTTTTTT
CASSQTRLVIRGELFF
>.|TRBJ1-2|TRBV2|.
TGTGCCAGCCTCGGGGACTATGGCTACACCTTC
CASLGDYGYTF
>TRBD1|TRBJ1-2|TRBV29-1|.
TGCAGCCTCCGGGACAGAGATGGCTACACCTTC
CSLRDRDGYTF
>.|TRBJ1-1|TRBV7-2|.
TGTGCCAGCAGCTTGGAACCTCGGGACACTGAAGCTTTCTTT
CASSLEPRDTEAFF
>.|TRBJ1-1|TRBV7-9|.
TGTGCCAGCAGCCCAACCTTGACAGTTAGCACTGAAGCTTTCTTT
CASSPTLTVSTEAFF
>TRBD2|TRBJ2-3|TRBV28|.
TGTGCCAGCAGTTTAGCGGGAGGGCAGGGTGGGCAGTATTTT
CASSLAGGQGGQYF
>TRBD2|TRBJ2-7|TRBV27|once
TGTGCCAGCAGTTTCGGCAGGGAGGGCGAGCAGTACTTC
CASSFGREGEQYF
>TRBD2|TRBJ2-7|TRBV27|.
TGTGCCAGCAGTCTGGGACTATCCTACGAGCAGTACTTC
CASSLGLSYEQYF
>.|TRBJ2-3|TRBV4-1|.
TGCGCCAGCAGCCAATTAGCGGCAGCTAGCACAGATACGCAGTATTTT
CASSQLAAASTDTQYF
>.|TRBJ2-7|TRBV11-3|.
TGTGCCAGCAGCCCAAGTTGGGGAGCCGAGCAGTACTTC
CASSPSWGAEQYF
>.|TRBJ2-1|TRBV2|.
TGTGCCAGCAATGAGGAGTCTGCGAGCTCCTACAATGAGCAGTTCTTC
CASNEESASSYNEQFF
>.|TRBJ2-2|TRBV21-1|few
TGTGCCAGCAGCCTCCGGACGCCACAATGTTGCCGTAACACCGGGGAGCTGTTTTTT
CASSLRTPQCCRNTGELFF
>.|TRBJ2-7|TRBV11-2|once
TGTGCCAGCAGCTTAAGGGGGAACTCCTACGAGCAGTACTTC
CASSLRGNSYEQYF